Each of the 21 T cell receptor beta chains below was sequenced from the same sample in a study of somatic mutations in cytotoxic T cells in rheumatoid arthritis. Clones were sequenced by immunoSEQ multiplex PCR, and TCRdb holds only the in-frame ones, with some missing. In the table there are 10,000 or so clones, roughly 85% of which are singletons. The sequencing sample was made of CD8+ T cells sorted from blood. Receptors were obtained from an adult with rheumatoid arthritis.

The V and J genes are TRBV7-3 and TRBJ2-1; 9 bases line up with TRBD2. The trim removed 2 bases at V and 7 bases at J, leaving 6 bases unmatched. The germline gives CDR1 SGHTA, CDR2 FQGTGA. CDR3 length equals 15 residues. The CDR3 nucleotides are TGTGCCAGCAGCTTATTAGCGGGAGAGGATAATGAGCAGTTCTTC. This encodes CASSLLAGEDNEQFF.

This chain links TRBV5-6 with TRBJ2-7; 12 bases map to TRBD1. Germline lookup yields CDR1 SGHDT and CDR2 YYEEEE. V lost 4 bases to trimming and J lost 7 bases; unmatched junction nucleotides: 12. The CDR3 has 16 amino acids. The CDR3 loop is CASSQGQGARRWEQYF. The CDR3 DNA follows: TGTGCCAGCAGCCAGGGACAGGGGGCGCGAAGATGGGAGCAGTACTTC.

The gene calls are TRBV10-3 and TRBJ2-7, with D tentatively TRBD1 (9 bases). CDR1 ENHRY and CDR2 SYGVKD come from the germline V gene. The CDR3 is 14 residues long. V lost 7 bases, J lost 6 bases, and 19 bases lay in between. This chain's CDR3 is CAITGGDREGEQYF. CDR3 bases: TGTGCCATCACCGGGGGGGACAGGGAGGGCGAGCAGTACTTC.

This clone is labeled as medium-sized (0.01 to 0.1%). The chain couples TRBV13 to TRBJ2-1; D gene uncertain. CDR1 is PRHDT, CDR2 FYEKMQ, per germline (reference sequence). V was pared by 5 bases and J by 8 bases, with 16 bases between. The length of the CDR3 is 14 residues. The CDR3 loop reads CASSTRQGEHEQFF. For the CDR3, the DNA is TGTGCCAGCAGCACCCGCCAAGGAGAACATGAGCAGTTCTTC.

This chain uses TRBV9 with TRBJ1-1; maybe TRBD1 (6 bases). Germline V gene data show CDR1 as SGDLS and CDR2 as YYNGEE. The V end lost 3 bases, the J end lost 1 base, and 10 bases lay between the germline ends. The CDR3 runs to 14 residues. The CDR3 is CASSAGATNTEAFF. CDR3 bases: TGTGCCAGCAGCGCAGGGGCAACGAACACTGAAGCTTTCTTT.

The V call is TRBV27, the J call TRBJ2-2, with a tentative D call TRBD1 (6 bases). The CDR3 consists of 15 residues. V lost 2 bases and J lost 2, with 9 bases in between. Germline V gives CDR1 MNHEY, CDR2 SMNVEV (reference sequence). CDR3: CASSLRTDNTGELFF. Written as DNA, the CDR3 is TGTGCCAGCAGTTTACGGACAGATAACACCGGGGAGCTGTTTTTT.

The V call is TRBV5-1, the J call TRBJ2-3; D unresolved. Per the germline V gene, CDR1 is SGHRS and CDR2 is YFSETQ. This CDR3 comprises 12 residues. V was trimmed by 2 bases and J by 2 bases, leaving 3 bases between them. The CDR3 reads CASSFNTDTQYF. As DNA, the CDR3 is TGCGCCAGCAGCTTCAACACAGATACGCAGTATTTT.

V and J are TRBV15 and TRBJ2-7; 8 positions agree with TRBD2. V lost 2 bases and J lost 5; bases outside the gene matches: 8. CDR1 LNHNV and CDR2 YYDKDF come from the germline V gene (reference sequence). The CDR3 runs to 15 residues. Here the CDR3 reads CATSRFPGSGNEQYF. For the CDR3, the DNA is TGTGCCACCAGCAGATTCCCCGGTAGCGGGAACGAGCAGTACTTC.

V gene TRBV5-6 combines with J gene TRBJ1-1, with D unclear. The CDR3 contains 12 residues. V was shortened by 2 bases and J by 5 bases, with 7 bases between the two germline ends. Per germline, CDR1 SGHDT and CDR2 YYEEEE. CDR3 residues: CASSLGRTEAFF. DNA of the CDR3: TGTGCCAGCAGCTTAGGACGGACTGAAGCTTTCTTT.

CDR3 protein: CASSDGTFYGYTF. The CDR3 DNA reads as TGTGCCAGTAGTGACGGGACTTTCTATGGCTACACCTTC. The V call is TRBV19, the J call TRBJ1-2; weak D call: TRBD1 (5 bases). V was clipped by 5 bases and J by 4 bases, with 11 bases between them. The germline CDR1 and CDR2 sequences are LNHDA and SQIVND (reference sequence). This CDR3 has 13 residues.

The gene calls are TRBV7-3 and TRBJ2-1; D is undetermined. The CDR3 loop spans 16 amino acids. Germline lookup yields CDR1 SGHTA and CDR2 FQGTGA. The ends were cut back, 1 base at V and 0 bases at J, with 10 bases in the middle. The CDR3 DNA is TGTGCCAGCAGCTTAAACGGGTGGAGCTCCTACAATGAGCAGTTCTTC. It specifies CASSLNGWSSYNEQFF.

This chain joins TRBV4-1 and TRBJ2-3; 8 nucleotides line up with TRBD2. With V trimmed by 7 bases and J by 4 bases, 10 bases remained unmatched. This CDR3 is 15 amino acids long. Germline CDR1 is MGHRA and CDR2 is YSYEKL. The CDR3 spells CASTLQAGAPDTQYF. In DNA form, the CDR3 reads TGCGCCAGCACGCTACAAGCGGGAGCCCCAGATACGCAGTATTTT.

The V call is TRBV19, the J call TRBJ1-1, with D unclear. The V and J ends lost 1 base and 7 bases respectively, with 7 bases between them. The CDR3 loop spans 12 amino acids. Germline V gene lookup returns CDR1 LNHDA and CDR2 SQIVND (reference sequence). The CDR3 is CASSIGDIEAFF. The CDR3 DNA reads TGTGCCAGTAGTATAGGGGATATTGAAGCTTTCTTT.

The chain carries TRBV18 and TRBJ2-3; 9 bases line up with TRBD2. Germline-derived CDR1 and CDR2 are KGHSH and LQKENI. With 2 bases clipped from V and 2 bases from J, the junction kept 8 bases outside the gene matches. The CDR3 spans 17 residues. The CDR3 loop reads CASSPGGSGGPTDTQYF. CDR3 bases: TGTGCCAGCTCACCAGGAGGCAGCGGGGGGCCCACAGATACGCAGTATTTT.

CDR3 sequence (DNA): TGTGCCAGTAGTATAGAGGCAGGCCCGGGCTACGAGCAGTACTTC. Translation gives CASSIEAGPGYEQYF. The chain is built from TRBV19 and TRBJ2-7; D remains ambiguous. V was cut by 0 bases and J by 3 bases, with 12 bases left in between. In germline, CDR1 is LNHDA, CDR2 SQIVND (reference sequence). CDR3 length: 15 residues. Looking up the rest from reference TRBV19 and TRBJ2-7 gives the full variable domain: DGGITQSPKYLFRKEGQNVTLSCEQNLNHDAMYWYRQDPGQGLRLIYYSQIVNDFQKGDIAEGYSVSREKKESFPLTVTSAQKNPTAFYLCASSIEAGPGYEQYFGPGTRLTVT.

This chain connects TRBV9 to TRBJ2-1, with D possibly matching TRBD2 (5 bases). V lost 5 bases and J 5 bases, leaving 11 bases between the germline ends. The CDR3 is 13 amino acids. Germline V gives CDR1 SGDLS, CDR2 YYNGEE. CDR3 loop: CASRGSDDNEQFF. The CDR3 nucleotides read TGTGCCAGCAGAGGGAGCGACGACAATGAGCAGTTCTTC.

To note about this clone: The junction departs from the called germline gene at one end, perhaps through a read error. The CDR3 DNA sequence: TGTGCCAGCAGCGTAACTAGCGGGGGGTCAGATACGCAGTATTTT. It translates to CASSVTSGGSDTQYF. The V call is TRBV7-3, the J call TRBJ2-3, with TRBD2 identical over 12 bases. This CDR3 comprises 15 residues. The germline V gene has CDR1 SGHTA and CDR2 FQGTGA.

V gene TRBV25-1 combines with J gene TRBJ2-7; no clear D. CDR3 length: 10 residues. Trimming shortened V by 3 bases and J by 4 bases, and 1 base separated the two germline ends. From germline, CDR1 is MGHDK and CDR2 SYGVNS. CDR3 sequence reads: CASSDYEQYF. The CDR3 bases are TGTGCCAGCAGTGATTACGAGCAGTACTTC.

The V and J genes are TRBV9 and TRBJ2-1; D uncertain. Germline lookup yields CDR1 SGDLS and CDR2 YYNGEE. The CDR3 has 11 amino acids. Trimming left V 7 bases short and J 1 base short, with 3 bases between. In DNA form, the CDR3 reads TGTGCCAGCGGATCCTACAATGAGCAGTTCTTC. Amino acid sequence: CASGSYNEQFF.

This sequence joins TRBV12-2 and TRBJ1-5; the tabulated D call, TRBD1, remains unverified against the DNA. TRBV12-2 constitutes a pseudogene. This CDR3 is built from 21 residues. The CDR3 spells CAPADTYRATAEPYSNQPQHF. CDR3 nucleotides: TGTGCCCCGGCGGACACCTACAGAGCGACAGCCGAGCCTTATAGCAATCAGCCCCAGCATTTT.

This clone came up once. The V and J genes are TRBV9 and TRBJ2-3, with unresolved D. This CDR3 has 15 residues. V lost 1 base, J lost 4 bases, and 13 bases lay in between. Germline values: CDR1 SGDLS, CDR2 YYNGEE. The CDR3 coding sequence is TGTGCCAGCAGCGTAAGTGCGGTGCTGCCAGATACGCAGTATTTT. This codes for CASSVSAVLPDTQYF.